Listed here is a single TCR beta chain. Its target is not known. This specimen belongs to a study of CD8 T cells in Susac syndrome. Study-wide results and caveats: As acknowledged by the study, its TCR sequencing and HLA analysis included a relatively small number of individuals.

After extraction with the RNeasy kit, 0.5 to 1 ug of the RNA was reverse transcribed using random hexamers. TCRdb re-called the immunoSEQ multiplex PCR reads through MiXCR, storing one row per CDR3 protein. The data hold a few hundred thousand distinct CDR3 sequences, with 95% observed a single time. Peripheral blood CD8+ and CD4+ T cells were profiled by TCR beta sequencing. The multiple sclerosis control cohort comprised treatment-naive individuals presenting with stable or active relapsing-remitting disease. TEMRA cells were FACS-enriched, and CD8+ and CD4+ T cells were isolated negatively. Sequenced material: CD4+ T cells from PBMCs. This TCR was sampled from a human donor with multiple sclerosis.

The CDR3 region is CSVGRPEAFF. CDR3 nucleotide sequence: TGCAGCGTTGGCAGGCCTGAAGCTTTCTTT. The V gene is TRBV29-1, the J gene TRBJ1-1, with no clear D. CDR1 and CDR2 from the germline V gene are SQVTM and ANQGSEA. The V end lost 4 bases, the J end lost 6 bases, and 6 bases lay between the germline ends. The CDR3 extends over 10 amino acids.